The 17 T cell receptor beta chains below all came from one sample that was sequenced in a study of response to subunit inactivated influenza vaccine. TCRdb ran MiXCR on the RT-PCR reads and lists one entry per CDR3 protein. The sample lists more than 200,000 distinct CDR3 sequences; less than 15% were seen once. The specimen comprised non-naive T cells sorted from PBMCs, sampled 14 days before vaccination. Receptors were obtained from a man aged 50 to 60 who received an inactivated influenza vaccine.

The sample holds one count of this clonotype. This chain connects TRBV5-1 to TRBJ2-7; the D gene is possibly TRBD2 (6 bases). Deletions cut 0 bases from V and 2 bases from J, with 15 bases between. The CDR3 covers 16 residues. The germline gives CDR1 SGHRS, CDR2 YFSETQ. The chain's CDR3 is CASSLGPGEMAYEQYF. In DNA, the CDR3 is TGCGCCAGCAGCTTGGGGCCGGGAGAAATGGCCTACGAGCAGTACTTC.

This clonotype was counted many times. This chain connects TRBV4-2 to TRBJ1-5; D possibly corresponds to TRBD1 (5 bases). The germline CDR1 and CDR2 sequences are LGHNA and YNFKEQ. V was pared by 0 bases and J by 5 bases, with 8 bases between. This CDR3 is 14 amino acids long. CDR3 coding DNA: TGTGCCAGCAGCCAAGATGGGGCGGATCAGCCCCAGCATTTT. Encoded protein: CASSQDGADQPQHF.

This clonotype was recorded a few times. V usage is TRBV4-3 and J usage is TRBJ1-5; D perhaps matches TRBD1 (6 bases). Germline V gene lookup returns CDR1 LGHNA and CDR2 YSLEER. CDR3 size: 15 residues. V dropped 4 bases and J dropped 3 bases, with 13 bases sitting between them. The CDR3 sequence: CASSPGHGNNQPQHF. The DNA of the CDR3 is TGCGCCAGCAGCCCGGGACATGGGAACAATCAGCCCCAGCATTTT.

This clonotype has more than one count but fewer than ten. This rearrangement joins TRBV6-5 to TRBJ2-1; D gene uncertain. Germline CDR1 reads MNHEY; CDR2 reads SVGAGI. The length of the CDR3 is 12 residues. The V and J ends lost 6 bases and 4 bases respectively, with 7 bases between them. CDR3 nucleotide sequence: TGTGCCAGCAGGGGCCGGTACAATGAGCAGTTCTTC. Protein sequence: CASRGRYNEQFF.

The chain has TRBV10-3 and TRBJ2-7; tentative D call: TRBD2 (5 bases). Trimming stripped 4 bases from V and 5 bases from J, with 12 bases between. The length of the CDR3 is 13 residues. Germline assignment: CDR1 ENHRY and CDR2 SYGVKD. Here the CDR3 reads CAISGTSADEQYF. CDR3 nucleotide sequence: TGTGCCATCAGTGGGACTTCGGCGGACGAGCAGTACTTC.

This clonotype was picked up a small number of times. V is TRBV27 and J is TRBJ2-1; TRBD2 aligns across 7 bases. J gave up 9 bases and V 3 bases, and 5 bases lay outside the gene matches. Germline V CDR1 and CDR2: MNHEY, SMNVEV (reference sequence). This CDR3 comprises 13 residues. The CDR3 nucleotides read TGTGCCAGCAGTTTCGGGGGGAGCGGTGAGCAGTTCTTC. Encoded protein: CASSFGGSGEQFF.

This clonotype was counted only a few times. Here the CDR3 DNA reads TGTGCTAGTGGTTCCGCAGGGAATGAGCAGTTCTTC. Translation gives CASGSAGNEQFF. V and J are TRBV12-5 and TRBJ2-1; maybe TRBD1 (5 bases). Per the germline V gene, CDR1 is LGHNT and CDR2 is FRNRAP. The germline V and J ends were trimmed by 4 bases and 7 bases, with 8 bases remaining between them. This CDR3 spans 12 amino acids. Complete variable domain (other parts from reference TRBV12-5 and TRBJ2-1): DARVTQTPRHKVTEMGQEVTMRCQPILGHNTVFWYRQTMMQGLELLAYFRNRAPLDDSGMPKDRFSAEMPDATLATLKIQPSEPRDSAVYFCASGSAGNEQFFGPGTRLTVL.

This clonotype has just a few counts. The rearrangement links TRBV14 to TRBJ2-1; 7 positions match TRBD1. The CDR3 has 14 residues. The junction had 2 bases not matched to a gene; V was cut back by 0 bases and J by 6 bases. CDR1 is SGHDN, CDR2 FVKESK, per germline. CDR3: CASSQETGINEQFF. As DNA, the CDR3 is TGTGCCAGCAGCCAAGAGACAGGGATCAATGAGCAGTTCTTC.

The V and J genes are TRBV27 and TRBJ1-5; a possible D gene is TRBD1 (6 bases). The CDR3 runs 18 residues. Trimming stripped 5 bases from V and 0 bases from J, with 20 bases between. The germline CDR1 and CDR2 sequences are MNHEY and SMNVEV (reference sequence). The CDR3: CASSPQTGTSYSNQPQHF. CDR3 nucleotide sequence: TGTGCCAGCAGTCCTCAAACCGGGACAAGTTATAGCAATCAGCCCCAGCATTTT.

This clonotype came up a few times. This rearrangement joins TRBV12-3 or TRBV12-4 to TRBJ1-5; maybe TRBD1 (5 bases). V shed 3 bases and J shed 11 bases, with 14 bases lying between them. There are 13 residues in the CDR3. In DNA, the CDR3 is TGTGCCAGCAGTTTCAGGGCGCCGCAGACCCAGCATTTT. This gives the protein CASSFRAPQTQHF.

The chain is built from TRBV11-2 and TRBJ2-1, with D perhaps TRBD1 (6 bases). The CDR3 spans 14 residues. With 6 bases removed from V and 5 bases from J, the gap between germline ends came to 14 bases. Per germline, CDR1 SGHAT and CDR2 FQNNGV. The CDR3 nucleotides are TGTGCCAGCAGGGCCGGGACAATTAACAATGAGCAGTTCTTC. Translating it yields CASRAGTINNEQFF.

The sample holds many counts of this clonotype. This chain joins TRBV20-1 and TRBJ2-3; either TRBD1 or TRBD2 may fit D (5 bases each). Germline CDR1 DFQATT, CDR2 SNEGSKA (reference sequence). With 0 bases removed from V and 8 bases from J, the gap between germline ends came to 12 bases. The CDR3 is 13 amino acids. CDR3 sequence: CSARERGSPTQYF. DNA for the CDR3: TGCAGTGCTAGAGAGAGGGGATCCCCTACGCAGTATTTT.

This clonotype was counted at least ten times. V and J are TRBV6-1 and TRBJ2-7; the D call may be TRBD1 or TRBD2 (5 bases each). The germline V and J ends were trimmed by 9 bases and 6 bases, with 9 bases remaining between them. This CDR3 spans 10 amino acids. Germline CDR1 is MNHNS and CDR2 is SASEGT. The CDR3 sequence is CASGGPEQYF. Written as DNA, the CDR3 is TGTGCCAGTGGGGGTCCCGAGCAGTACTTC.

This clonotype has at least ten counts. The rearrangement joins TRBV5-1 to TRBJ2-2; either TRBD1 or TRBD2 may fit D (6 bases each). The germline V gene encodes CDR1 SGHRS and CDR2 YFSETQ. The CDR3 has 16 amino acids. V lost 4 bases to trimming and J lost 4 bases, with 17 bases between them. The CDR3 sequence: CASSPLRGDPTGELFF. Written as DNA, the CDR3 is TGCGCCAGCAGCCCCTTAAGGGGGGATCCCACCGGGGAGCTGTTTTTT.

The CDR3 nucleotides read TGTGCCACCAGTGAACCCGGACTAGTTCGTAATGAGCAGTTCTTC. This gives the protein CATSEPGLVRNEQFF. The J gene is TRBJ2-1, the V gene TRBV24-1, with 7 nucleotides matching TRBD2. The CDR3 is 15 amino acids. Germline V gene sequence: CDR1 KGHDR, CDR2 SFDVKD. Losses at the gene ends were 4 bases for V and 7 bases for J; bases not matched to a gene: 9.

This clonotype was seen only a few times. This sequence joins TRBV5-1 and TRBJ1-5; the match to TRBD1 covers 9 bases. CDR1 and CDR2 from the germline V gene are SGHRS and YFSETQ. The CDR3 loop spans 15 amino acids. Trimming took 0 bases from V and 7 from J; bases not matched to a gene: 5. CDR3 protein: CASSLAGQGGQPQHF. CDR3 bases: TGCGCCAGCAGCTTGGCGGGACAGGGAGGGCAGCCCCAGCATTTT.

Comments on this clonotype: The conserved phenylalanine or tryptophan normally closing the CDR3 is absent here, so this likely arose from a read error. This chain connects TRBV12-3 or TRBV12-4 to TRBJ1-1; tentatively, D is TRBD1 (5 bases). This CDR3 comprises 13 residues. V gave up 2 bases and J gave up 6 bases, with 10 bases separating them. This CDR3 is CASSLRGGAEAFS. The CDR3 bases are TGTGCCAGCAGTTTACGGGGCGGGGCTGAAGCTTTCTCT.